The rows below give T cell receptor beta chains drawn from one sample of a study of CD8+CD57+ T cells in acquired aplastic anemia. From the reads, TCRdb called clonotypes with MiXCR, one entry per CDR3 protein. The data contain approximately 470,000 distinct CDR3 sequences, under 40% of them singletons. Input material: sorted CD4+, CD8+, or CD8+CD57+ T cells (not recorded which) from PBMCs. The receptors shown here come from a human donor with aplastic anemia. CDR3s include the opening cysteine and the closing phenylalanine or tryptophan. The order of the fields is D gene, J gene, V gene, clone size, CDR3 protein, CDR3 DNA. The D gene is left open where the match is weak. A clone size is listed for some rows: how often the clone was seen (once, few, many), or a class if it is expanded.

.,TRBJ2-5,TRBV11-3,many,CASSLDWGQETQYF,TGTGCCAGCAGCTTAGATTGGGGGCAAGAGACCCAGTACTTC
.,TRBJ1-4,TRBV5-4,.,CASSLDRDAEKLFF,TGTGCCAGCAGCTTGGACAGGGATGCTGAAAAACTGTTTTTT
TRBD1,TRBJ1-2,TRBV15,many,CATSRDGTGAFYGYTF,TGTGCCACCAGCAGGGACGGGACAGGAGCATTCTATGGCTACACCTTC
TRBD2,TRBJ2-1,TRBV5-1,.,CASSLEAGSYNEQFF,TGCGCCAGCAGCTTGGAAGCGGGATCCTACAATGAGCAGTTCTTC
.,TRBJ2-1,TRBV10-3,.,CAISGAYNEQFF,TGTGCCATCAGTGGGGCGTACAATGAGCAGTTCTTC
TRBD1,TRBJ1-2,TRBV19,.,CASSTFFRQGANYGYTF,TGTGCCAGTAGTACGTTCTTCCGACAGGGAGCTAACTATGGCTACACCTTC
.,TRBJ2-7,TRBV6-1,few,CALGSLEQYF,TGTGCCCTCGGGTCCCTCGAGCAGTACTTC
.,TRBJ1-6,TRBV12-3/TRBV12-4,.,CASSLQSNSPLHF,TGTGCCAGCAGTTTGCAGTCGAATTCACCCCTCCACTTT
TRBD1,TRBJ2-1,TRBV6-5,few,CASSYWTGSYNEQFF,TGTGCCAGCAGTTACTGGACAGGGTCCTACAATGAGCAGTTCTTC
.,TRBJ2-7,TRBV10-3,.,CAISYGEGAYEQYF,TGTGCCATCAGTTACGGGGAGGGGGCTTACGAGCAGTACTTC
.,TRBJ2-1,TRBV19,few,CASSGAYEQFF,TGTGCCTCTTCCGGGGCGTATGAGCAGTTCTTC
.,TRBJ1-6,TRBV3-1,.,CASSQSQYNSPLHF,TGTGCCAGCAGCCAAAGTCAGTATAATTCACCCCTCCACTTT
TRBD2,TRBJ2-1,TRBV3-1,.,CASSQERLAGGNEQFF,TGTGCCAGCAGCCAAGAGCGGCTAGCGGGAGGAAATGAGCAGTTCTTC
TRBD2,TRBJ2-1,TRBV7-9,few,CASSLRGLAGSEQFF,TGTGCCAGCAGCTTAAGGGGACTAGCGGGGTCTGAGCAGTTCTTC
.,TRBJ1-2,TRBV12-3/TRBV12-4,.,CASSFSDRSNYGYTF,TGTGCCAGCAGTTTTAGTGACAGGTCGAACTATGGCTACACCTTC
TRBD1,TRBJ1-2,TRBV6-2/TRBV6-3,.,CASSYSTPLDRTYGYTF,TGTGCCAGCAGTTACTCGACACCTCTGGACAGGACGTATGGCTACACCTTC
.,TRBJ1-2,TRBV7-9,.,CASSFSDSSGYTF,TGTGCCAGCAGCTTTTCAGACAGCTCTGGCTACACCTTC
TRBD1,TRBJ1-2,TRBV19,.,CASSPGGQGAYEAGYTF,TGTGCCTCATCCCCGGGGGGACAGGGGGCGTACGAAGCTGGCTACACCTTC
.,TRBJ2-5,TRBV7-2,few,CASSPPAGRETQYF,TGTGCCAGCAGCCCCCCAGCAGGGCGAGAGACCCAGTACTTC
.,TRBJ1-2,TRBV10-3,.,CAISDQPGASGNTF,TGTGCCATCAGTGATCAACCGGGGGCCTCTGGAAACACCTTC
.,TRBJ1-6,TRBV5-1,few,CASRYYGGVNSPLHF,TGCGCCAGCAGGTATTATGGGGGCGTAAATTCACCCCTCCACTTT
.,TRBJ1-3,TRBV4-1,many,CASSQEGGGNTIYF,TGCGCCAGCAGCCAAGAAGGTGGTGGAAACACCATATATTTT
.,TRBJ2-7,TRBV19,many,CASSMKDGYEQYF,TGTGCCAGTAGTATGAAGGATGGTTACGAGCAGTACTTC
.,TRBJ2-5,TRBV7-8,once,CASSLLGIAQETQYF,TGTGCCAGCAGCTTATTAGGGATTGCCCAAGAGACCCAGTACTTC
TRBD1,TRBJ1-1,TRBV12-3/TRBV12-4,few,CASSLDRGETEAFF,TGTGCCAGCAGTCTAGACAGGGGAGAGACTGAAGCTTTCTTT
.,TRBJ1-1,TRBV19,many,CASSIGGGRTGEAFF,TGTGCCAGTAGTATTGGCGGAGGCAGGACCGGTGAAGCTTTCTTT